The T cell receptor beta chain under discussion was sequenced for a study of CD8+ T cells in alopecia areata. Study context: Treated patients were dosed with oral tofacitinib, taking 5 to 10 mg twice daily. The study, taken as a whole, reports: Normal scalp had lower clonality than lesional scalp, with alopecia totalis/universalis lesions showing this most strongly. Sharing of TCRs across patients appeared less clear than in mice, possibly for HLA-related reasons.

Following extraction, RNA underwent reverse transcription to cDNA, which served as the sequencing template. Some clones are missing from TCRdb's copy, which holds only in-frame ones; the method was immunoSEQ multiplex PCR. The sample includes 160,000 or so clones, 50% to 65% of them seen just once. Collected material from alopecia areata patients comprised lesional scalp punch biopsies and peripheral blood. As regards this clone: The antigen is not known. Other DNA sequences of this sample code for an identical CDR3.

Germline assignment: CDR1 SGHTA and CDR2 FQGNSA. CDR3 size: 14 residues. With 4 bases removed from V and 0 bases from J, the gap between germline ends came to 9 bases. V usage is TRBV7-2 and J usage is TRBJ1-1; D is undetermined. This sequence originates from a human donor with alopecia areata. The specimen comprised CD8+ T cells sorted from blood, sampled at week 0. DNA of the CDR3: TGTGCCAGCAGCTCACGGACCCTGAACACTGAAGCTTTCTTT. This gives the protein CASSSRTLNTEAFF.